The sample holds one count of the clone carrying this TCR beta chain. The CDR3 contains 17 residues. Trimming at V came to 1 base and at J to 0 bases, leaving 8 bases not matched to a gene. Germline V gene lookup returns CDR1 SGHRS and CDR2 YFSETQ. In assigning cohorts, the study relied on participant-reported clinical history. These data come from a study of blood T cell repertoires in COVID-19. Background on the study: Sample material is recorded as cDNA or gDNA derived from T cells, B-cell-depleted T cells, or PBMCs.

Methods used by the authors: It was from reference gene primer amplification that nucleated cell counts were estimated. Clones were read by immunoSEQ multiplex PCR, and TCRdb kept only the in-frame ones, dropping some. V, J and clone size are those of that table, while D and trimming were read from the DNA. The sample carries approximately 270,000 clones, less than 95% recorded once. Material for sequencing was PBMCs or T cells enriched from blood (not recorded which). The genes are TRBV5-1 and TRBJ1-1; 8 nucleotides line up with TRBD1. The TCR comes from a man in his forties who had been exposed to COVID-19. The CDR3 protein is CASSLRPAGGMNTEAFF. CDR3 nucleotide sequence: TGCGCCAGCAGCTTGAGACCGGCAGGGGGCATGAACACTGAAGCTTTCTTT.